This T cell receptor (beta chain) emerged from a study of T cells after posttransplantation cyclophosphamide. V lost 1 base to trimming and J lost 1 base, with 4 bases between them. The CDR3 spans 14 residues. Germline CDR1 reads LNHNV; CDR2 reads YYDKDF (reference sequence). Treatment was busulfan-fludarabine conditioning, a marrow graft, and cyclophosphamide on days +3 and +4. The sample holds one count of this clone. Its antigen is not known. Whole-study findings and limits: Recipient CMV seropositivity and CMV reactivation strongly tracked TRB clonality. Later post-transplant blood repertoires were often dominated by donor CD8+ memory clones. Skin or GI-infiltrating T cells shared few TRB sequences with blood.

The protocol was immunoSEQ multiplex PCR, while the TCRdb copy is restricted to in-frame clones and leaves out a portion. This table has 30,000 to 45,000 clones, just under 80% appearing once. The TCR originated in a female patient between 35 and 55 years old who received an allogeneic stem cell transplant from a related donor, was CMV-positive, and had no GVHD. The graft donor may have given rise to some T cells. The chain employs TRBV15 and TRBJ2-2; no definite D call. Sequences were derived from CD4+ T cells sorted from blood, sampled 1903 days after a stem cell transplant with posttransplant cyclophosphamide. Here the CDR3 reads CATSRGQNTGELFF. The CDR3 DNA sequence: TGTGCCACCAGCAGAGGGCAGAACACCGGGGAGCTGTTTTTT.